The sequence of this T cell receptor (beta chain) was determined in a study of blood T cell repertoires in COVID-19. Study background: T cells, B-cell-depleted T cells, or PBMCs provided the cDNA or gDNA that served as material.

In the original workflow: Estimated nucleated cell counts came from reference gene primer amplification. The assay was immunoSEQ multiplex PCR, and TCRdb's table has in-frame clones only and misses some. V, J and clone size were drawn from that table, and D and trimming were deduced from the DNA. The sample contains about 240,000 clones, about 83% of which appear only once. Germline-derived CDR1 and CDR2 are SGHNT and YENEEA. The CDR3 loop spans 12 amino acids. V lost 2 bases and J lost 6, with 7 bases in between. The J gene is TRBJ1-1, the V gene TRBV11-3, with no clear D. Sequences were obtained from peripheral blood. The sequence was collected from a young man who had recovered from COVID-19. The CDR3 coding sequence is TGTGCCAGCAGCTTATCGGGAGCTGAAGCTTTCTTT. Residues: CASSLSGAEAFF. The full variable domain, completed using reference TRBV11-3 and TRBJ1-1, is EAGVVQSPRYKIIEKKQPVAFWCNPISGHNTLYWYLQNLGQGPELLIRYENEEAVDDSQLPKDRFSAERLKGVDSTLKIQPAELGDSAVYLCASSLSGAEAFFGQGTRLTVV.